This passage covers 25 T cell receptor beta chains from one sample sequenced in a study of T cell repertoires in cytomegalovirus infection (dated by TCRdb to about 2019). Sequenced on an Illumina HiSeq 1500. TCRdb ran its own pipeline on the public reads, namely fastp trimming at Q25 and MiXCR clone calling, and kept in-frame beta chains. Rows with a matching CDR3 protein are joined into one entry that keeps the most common DNA and genes. The table for this sample lists around 250,000 distinct CDR3 sequences; 15% to 20% of them were counted only once. Of the sample, around half is held by the ten largest clones. Material for sequencing was CD8+ T cells from PBMCs. The receptors here all came from a human donor in good health (CMV status not recorded). Some clones in this sample may be carry-over from other donors' samples.

A note on this clonotype: A much larger clonotype is one base distant, so this may be a read error. This sequence joins TRBV7-2 and TRBJ2-7; 10 nucleotides line up with TRBD1. CDR3 length equals 14 residues. The V gene's germline CDR1 is SGHTA and CDR2 FQGNSA. As DNA, the CDR3 is TGTGCCAGCAGCCAGACAGGGGGCTCCTACGAGCTGTACTTC. This gives the protein CASSQTGGSYELYF.

This rearrangement joins TRBV4-3 to TRBJ2-7, with 7 bases matching TRBD1. CDR1 is LGHNA and CDR2 is YSLEER in the germline V gene. After removal of 0 bases from V and 2 bases from J, the junction contained 4 bases not matched to a gene. The CDR3 is 15 residues long. CDR3 sequence (DNA): TGCGCCAGCAGCCAAGATCCAGGGGGTACCTACGAGCAGTACTTC. Amino acid sequence: CASSQDPGGTYEQYF.

The rearrangement uses TRBV20-1 and TRBJ1-2; D is possibly TRBD1 (5 bases). V lost 0 bases to trimming and J lost 3 bases, with 14 bases between them. This CDR3 is 15 amino acids long. Germline V gene sequence: CDR1 DFQATT, CDR2 SNEGSKA (reference sequence). CDR3 amino acids: CSAREGQGLDYGYTF. The CDR3 DNA reads TGCAGTGCTAGAGAAGGTCAGGGCCTCGACTATGGCTACACCTTC.

The rearrangement links TRBV7-6 to TRBJ2-3, with a possible D match to TRBD2 (5 bases). Trimming left V 0 bases short and J 0 bases short, with 13 bases between. The CDR3 is 17 amino acids. From germline, CDR1 is SGHVS and CDR2 FNYEAQ. This chain's CDR3 is CASSLAPAGLSTDTQYF. As DNA, the CDR3 is TGTGCCAGCAGCTTAGCCCCGGCGGGCCTGAGCACAGATACGCAGTATTTT. The full variable domain, in which reference TRBV7-6 and TRBJ2-3 provide the parts outside the CDR3, is GAGVSQSPRYKVTKRGQDVALRCDPISGHVSLYWYRQALGQGPEFLTYFNYEAQQDKSGLPNDRFSAERPEGSISTLTIQRTEQRDSAMYRCASSLAPAGLSTDTQYFGPGTRLTVL.

The CDR3 is CASSWTGGAEQYF. The CDR3 nucleotides are TGCGCCAGCAGCTGGACAGGTGGCGCCGAGCAGTACTTC. This chain uses TRBV5-1 with TRBJ2-7; 7 positions match TRBD1. Germline V gene data show CDR1 as SGHRS and CDR2 as YFSETQ. With V trimmed by 3 bases and J by 6 bases, 6 bases remained unmatched. This CDR3 is built from 13 residues. Variable domain in full (rest from reference TRBV5-1 and TRBJ2-7): KAGVTQTPRYLIKTRGQQVTLSCSPISGHRSVSWYQQTPGQGLQFLFEYFSETQRNKGNFPGRFSGRQFSNSRSEMNVSTLELGDSALYLCASSWTGGAEQYFGPGTRLTVT.

The V gene is TRBV27, the J gene TRBJ1-5; D may be TRBD1 (5 bases). Germline CDR1 reads MNHEY; CDR2 reads SMNVEV (reference sequence). The CDR3 length is 14 residues. The V end was cut by 8 bases, the J end by 4 bases, with 15 bases between. The CDR3 bases are TGTGCCAGCGGATCCTTGGGGGGAAATCAGCCCCAGCATTTT. It translates to CASGSLGGNQPQHF.

This clonotype was seen at least ten times. The V call is TRBV7-9, the J call TRBJ1-1; possible D gene TRBD1, 6 bases. The CDR3 spans 14 residues. Deletions cut 5 bases from V and 0 bases from J, with 10 bases between. Per the germline V gene, CDR1 is SEHNR and CDR2 is FQNEAQ (reference sequence). CDR3 in DNA: TGTGCCAGCAGCATAGGACAGATGAACACTGAAGCTTTCTTT. Its protein product is CASSIGQMNTEAFF.

This clonotype was counted between two and nine times. The genes are TRBV5-4 and TRBJ2-3; D is uncertain. Germline V gene sequence: CDR1 SGHNT, CDR2 YYREEE (reference sequence). Trimming shortened V by 0 bases and J by 4 bases, and 9 bases separated the two germline ends. The CDR3 is made up of 14 amino acids. CDR3 in amino acids: CASSLEHTPDTQYF. The DNA of the CDR3 is TGTGCCAGCAGCTTGGAGCATACCCCAGATACGCAGTATTTT. The full variable domain, in which reference TRBV5-4 and TRBJ2-3 provide the parts outside the CDR3, is ETGVTQSPTHLIKTRGQQVTLRCSSQSGHNTVSWYQQALGQGPQFIFQYYREEENGRGNFPPRFSGLQFPNYSSELNVNALELDDSALYLCASSLEHTPDTQYFGPGTRLTVL.

There are many counts of this clonotype. V is TRBV2 and J is TRBJ2-1; 7 positions agree with TRBD1. Germline CDR1 is SNHLY and CDR2 is FYNNEI. The J segment lost 0 bases and the V segment lost 8 bases, leaving 4 bases of the junction unmatched. CDR3 size: 14 residues. CDR3 protein: CASLGQDSYNEQFF. Here the CDR3 DNA reads TGTGCCAGCTTAGGACAGGACTCCTACAATGAGCAGTTCTTC.

This clonotype has more than one count but fewer than ten. The V call is TRBV20-1, the J call TRBJ2-7; TRBD1 matches at 9 bases. The V and J ends lost 5 bases and 11 bases, in that order; junction bases with no gene match: 19. This CDR3 comprises 15 residues. Germline CDR1 reads DFQATT; CDR2 reads SNEGSKA (reference sequence). The CDR3 here is CSARLTGTGFDQEYF. CDR3 in DNA: TGCAGTGCTCGGTTGACCGGGACAGGGTTCGACCAGGAGTACTTC.

At least ten counts were recorded for this clonotype. V usage is TRBV7-8 and J usage is TRBJ1-2; D gene uncertain. Germline V gene lookup returns CDR1 SGHVS and CDR2 FQNEAQ. Trimming shortened V by 1 base and J by 4 bases, and 7 bases separated the two germline ends. This CDR3 spans 13 amino acids. This chain's CDR3 is CASSLGHGYGYTF. In DNA form, the CDR3 reads TGTGCCAGCAGCTTAGGGCACGGCTATGGCTACACCTTC.

The genes are TRBV10-3 and TRBJ2-7; D perhaps matches TRBD2 (7 bases). The CDR3 extends over 13 amino acids. From germline, CDR1 is ENHRY and CDR2 SYGVKD. Trimming pared 3 bases from V and 3 bases from J, leaving 9 bases between. CDR3 in amino acids: CAISDGGLYEQYF. CDR3 nucleotide sequence: TGTGCCATCAGTGACGGGGGGCTCTACGAGCAGTACTTC.

This clonotype appeared many times. The chain couples TRBV7-8 to TRBJ1-6, with 10 bases fitting TRBD1. Germline CDR1 reads SGHVS; CDR2 reads FQNEAQ. The CDR3 is 15 residues long. V lost 2 bases, J lost 10 bases, and 5 bases stayed unmatched. Here the CDR3 reads CASSLLGQGNSPLHF. Written as DNA, the CDR3 is TGTGCCAGCAGCTTACTGGGACAGGGGAACTCACCCCTCCACTTT.

This clonotype was observed at least ten times. The chain carries TRBV7-6 and TRBJ2-7; 7 bases match TRBD1. Trimming took 5 bases from V and 3 from J; bases not matched to a gene: 7. Germline CDR1 SGHVS, CDR2 FNYEAQ. The CDR3 consists of 14 residues. CDR3 protein: CASSPDRVGYEQYF. As DNA, the CDR3 is TGTGCCAGCAGCCCAGACAGGGTGGGCTACGAGCAGTACTTC.

The V and J genes are TRBV20-1 and TRBJ1-5; D is possibly TRBD1 (5 bases). The CDR3 is 15 residues long. The ends were cut back, 1 base at V and 0 bases at J, with 10 bases in the middle. In germline, CDR1 is DFQATT, CDR2 SNEGSKA (reference sequence). CDR3 loop: CSARVRGDSNQPQHF. CDR3 bases: TGCAGTGCTAGAGTACGAGGGGATAGCAATCAGCCCCAGCATTTT.

This clonotype was seen ten or more times. This chain joins TRBV7-2 and TRBJ1-6, with D perhaps TRBD1 (5 bases). Germline-derived CDR1 and CDR2 are SGHTA and FQGNSA. The CDR3 runs 17 residues. The ends were cut back, 2 bases at V and 9 bases at J, with 20 bases in the middle. The CDR3 DNA is TGTGCCAGCAGCTTATTGGTCAGGGCGTCCAGTGGTTCACCCCTCCACTTT. This encodes CASSLLVRASSGSPLHF.

At least ten counts were recorded for this clonotype. The chain has TRBV4-1 and TRBJ1-1; D remains unclear. The V and J ends lost 4 bases and 8 bases respectively, with 14 bases between them. The V gene's germline CDR1 is MGHRA and CDR2 YSYEKL. The CDR3 is 13 residues long. The CDR3 is CASSPPGSLEAFF. The CDR3 DNA reads TGCGCCAGCAGCCCCCCGGGGAGTCTCGAAGCTTTCTTT.

This clonotype was seen at least ten times. V usage is TRBV6-2 or TRBV6-3 and J usage is TRBJ2-2; D ambiguous. This CDR3 contains 14 residues. The ends were cut back, 8 bases at V and 3 bases at J, with 13 bases in the middle. Per germline, CDR1 MNHEY and CDR2 SVGEGT. CDR3 DNA sequence: TGTGCCAGCCTCGTGAGGTCCTACACCGGGGAGCTGTTTTTT. Amino acids: CASLVRSYTGELFF.

This clonotype was seen many times. The V and J genes are TRBV7-6 and TRBJ1-5; no reliable D call. The germline gives CDR1 SGHVS, CDR2 FNYEAQ. V was clipped by 5 bases and J by 3 bases, with 8 bases between them. The CDR3 sequence is 13 residues long. The CDR3 protein is CASSRDANQPQHF. The CDR3 coding sequence is TGTGCCAGCAGCCGTGACGCCAATCAGCCCCAGCATTTT.

The rearrangement uses TRBV5-6 and TRBJ2-7; the D call may be TRBD1 or TRBD2 (5 bases each). The CDR3 totals 16 residues. Germline assignment: CDR1 SGHDT and CDR2 YYEEEE. V was clipped by 2 bases and J by 3 bases, with 18 bases between them. In DNA, the CDR3 is TGTGCCAGCAGCTTTTCCGGGACGCGGGTCGGCTACGAGCAGTACTTC. It translates to CASSFSGTRVGYEQYF.

At least ten counts were recorded for this clonotype. The chain couples TRBV6-5 to TRBJ2-4; a weak D match, TRBD1 (6 bases). CDR1 and CDR2 (germline): MNHEY, SVGAGI. The CDR3 is 15 amino acids. Trimming removed 6 bases from V and 10 bases from J, with 22 bases in between. The CDR3 bases are TGTGCCAGCAGCCAGCAACAGGGTTTGATAGCAATTCAGTACTTC. Its translation is CASSQQQGLIAIQYF.

This clonotype was found a few times. The genes are TRBV7-9 and TRBJ2-3; no clear D gene. The germline gives CDR1 SEHNR, CDR2 FQNEAQ (reference sequence). V was clipped by 4 bases and J by 3 bases, with 14 bases between them. The CDR3 is 15 residues long. CDR3 nucleotides: TGTGCCAGCAGCTCAATAGGAGTACGTACAGATACGCAGTATTTT. It yields the protein CASSSIGVRTDTQYF.

This clonotype occurred many times. This chain joins TRBV27 and TRBJ2-3; D unresolved. Germline values: CDR1 MNHEY, CDR2 SMNVEV (reference sequence). V lost 1 base, J lost 2 bases, and 10 bases lay in between. CDR3 length: 15 amino acids. CDR3 DNA sequence: TGTGCCAGCAGTTTATGGGCAAGTAACACAGATACGCAGTATTTT. Protein sequence: CASSLWASNTDTQYF.

The chain couples TRBV20-1 to TRBJ2-7; TRBD1 agrees at 8 bases. The CDR3 length is 16 residues. After removal of 2 bases from V and 4 bases from J, the junction contained 13 bases not matched to a gene. Looked up from germline, CDR1 is DFQATT and CDR2 is SNEGSKA (reference sequence). The CDR3 loop is CSARNSPPTGVYEQYF. The CDR3 bases are TGCAGTGCTAGAAACTCCCCCCCGACAGGGGTATACGAGCAGTACTTC.

V usage is TRBV19 and J usage is TRBJ2-3; TRBD1 or TRBD2 may be the D gene (5 bases each). Germline CDR1 and CDR2: LNHDA and SQIVND (reference sequence). CDR3 size: 15 residues. V was shortened by 3 bases and J by 4 bases, with 14 bases between the two germline ends. CDR3 region: CASSMGSRGPDTQYF. Here the CDR3 DNA reads TGTGCCAGTAGTATGGGATCGAGGGGCCCAGATACGCAGTATTTT.